This T cell receptor (beta chain) appears in the sequencing data of a study of blood T cell repertoires in COVID-19 (dated by TCRdb to the early 2020s). Some background on the complete study: Samples covering the acute and convalescent phases of COVID-19 were provided by collaborators in the United States, Italy and Spain. The sample metadata nearly always contained a de-identified subject ID, COVID-19 status, age in years and sex. The material from the prospective study consisted of cDNA or gDNA derived from T cells, B-cell-depleted T cells, or PBMCs. Samples were obtained from the ongoing ImmuneRACE study (first 160 participants) and from about 1,300 subjects provided by 6 global collaborators. Subjects who had been exposed to COVID-19, were actively infected with it, or had recovered from it provided the deeply sampled blood TCRbeta repertoires that made up the dataset. The repertoires were released in a freely available public database meant as a resource for research on the immune response to SARS-CoV-2. HLA class I and class II types, where available, came from metadata supplied by the sample provider rather than from assay-based typing.

Compared with germline, V lacks 9 bases and J lacks 9 bases; bases without a gene match: 17. The germline V gene encodes CDR1 LNHDA and CDR2 SQIVND (reference sequence). From the cysteine through the phenylalanine, the CDR3 covers 17 amino acids. Just the 51-base CDR3 DNA is kept, in frame starting at base 1. What the work shows at the level of the full study, not this receptor alone: Clinical and demographic metadata were provided uncurated, with the amount varying by source and participant.

In the prospective study, participants were roughly 18 to 95 years old, resided in about two dozen geographic areas of the United States, and were enrolled through a virtual design. In the prospective study, cohorts were assigned on the basis of participant-reported clinical history obtained from a screening survey and a study questionnaire. Recovered participants in ImmuneRACE Cohort 3 were defined by two consecutive negative NP/OP PCR tests, clearance by a healthcare professional, or resolution of symptoms. Mobile phlebotomists in the prospective study collected whole blood, serum and a nasopharyngeal or oropharyngeal swab from every participant. Prospective study participants could optionally give additional blood draws and questionnaires over an approximately two-month period. Prospective study blood samples were shipped either frozen or at room temperature before DNA extraction. This clone was recorded at least ten times. The clone's antigen remains unknown. Base qualities are not recorded, but no much larger clone differs from it by a single base.

TCRbeta CDR3 regions were amplified from genomic DNA by means of the immunoSEQ Assay, a bias-controlled multiplex PCR. In the paper's pipeline: Nucleated cell counts per sample were estimated from amplification of reference gene primers within the assay. To quantify the absolute abundance of each unique TCRbeta CDR3 rearrangement, sequence reads were collapsed and filtered. For each sample, productive Simpson clonality was calculated by taking the square root of Simpson's diversity index across productive rearrangements. Not all clones reach the TCRdb copy of this immuneACCESS table, which keeps in-frame sequences only. Checked studies attribute under half of the gap to unresolved V genes and leave the rest unexplained. V and J calls and clone size are copied from that table; D and trimming were computed from the DNA. The sample records hundreds of thousands of clones, around 84% of which are singletons. Under 3% of the sample lies in the top ten.

The TCR was taken from a woman between 50 and 59 years old who had recovered from COVID-19. Sequencing used PBMCs or T cells enriched from blood (not recorded which). The V and J genes are TRBV19 and TRBJ2-1; 13 bases in the middle match TRBD2. CDR3 reads: CASTRLAGGKGKGEQFF. The nucleotide sequence is TGTGCCAGCACCCGACTAGCGGGGGGAAAAGGTAAAGGTGAGCAGTTCTTC.